The 7 T cell receptor beta chains below were found in one sample sequenced in a study of T cell repertoires in cytomegalovirus infection. TCRdb re-derived calls from the reads in MiXCR, one entry per CDR3 protein. The sample yields roughly 280,000 distinct CDR3 sequences, about 20% seen once. These TCRs are of unknown antigen specificity. The specimen was cultured PBMCs, collected from culture after CMV antigen stimulation. Receptors originate from a human donor in good health (CMV status not recorded). Some clones in this sample may be carry-over from other donors' samples.

The table lists this clonotype with many counts. The rearrangement uses TRBV7-2 and TRBJ1-2, with D uncertain. Germline CDR1 and CDR2: SGHTA and FQGNSA. This CDR3 has 13 amino acids. The ends were cut back, 3 bases at V and 3 bases at J, with 8 bases in the middle. CDR3 sequence reads: CASSFATDYGYTF. The CDR3 region has the DNA TGTGCCAGCAGCTTCGCGACGGACTATGGCTACACCTTC.

V and J are TRBV2 and TRBJ2-2; TRBD1 might be the D (5 bases). V was clipped by 6 bases and J by 5 bases, with 13 bases between them. Germline V gene sequence: CDR1 SNHLY, CDR2 FYNNEI. The CDR3 loop spans 14 amino acids. The CDR3 DNA reads TGTGCCAGCAGCCAACAGACAGTAACCGGGGAGCTGTTTTTT. Amino acid sequence: CASSQQTVTGELFF.

V and J are TRBV10-3 and TRBJ1-1; D remains ambiguous. Germline assignment: CDR1 ENHRY and CDR2 SYGVKD. The CDR3 length is 14 residues. Trimming pared 3 bases from V and 2 bases from J, leaving 10 bases between. CDR3 loop: CAISDQTVNTEAFF. In nucleotides, the CDR3 is TGTGCCATCAGTGATCAGACGGTAAACACTGAAGCTTTCTTT.

Many counts were recorded for this clonotype. The rearrangement links TRBV7-2 to TRBJ2-3, with D possibly being TRBD1 (6 bases). The CDR3 consists of 14 residues. Germline V CDR1 and CDR2: SGHTA, FQGNSA. V was cut by 5 bases and J by 5 bases, with 14 bases left in between. The CDR3 DNA is TGTGCCAGCAGCATACAGGGACCCCAAGATACGCAGTATTTT. Residues: CASSIQGPQDTQYF.

This clonotype was counted many times. The V and J genes are TRBV7-8 and TRBJ1-1; 8 bases agree with TRBD1. J gave up 6 bases and V 5 bases, and 8 bases lay outside the gene matches. Germline V gene sequence: CDR1 SGHVS, CDR2 FQNEAQ. The CDR3 contains 14 residues. The CDR3 nucleotides are TGTGCCAGCAGCCCGTACCAGGGGGCAGCTGAAGCTTTCTTT. The encoded protein is CASSPYQGAAEAFF.

The chain recombines TRBV10-3 with TRBJ2-1; D remains ambiguous. The CDR3 totals 13 residues. The V end lost 0 bases, the J end lost 8 bases, and 8 bases lay between the germline ends. Germline V gene lookup returns CDR1 ENHRY and CDR2 SYGVKD. The chain's CDR3 is CAISESIGYEQFF. CDR3 bases: TGTGCCATCAGTGAGTCGATTGGGTATGAGCAGTTCTTC.

Within the sample, this clonotype is medium-sized (0.01 to 0.1%). This sequence joins TRBV7-6 and TRBJ2-1; 9 nucleotides line up with TRBD1. CDR1 is SGHVS, CDR2 FNYEAQ, per germline. This CDR3 contains 16 residues. V was clipped by 3 bases and J by 7 bases; unmatched bases: 10. This chain's CDR3 is CASSFISGQGLNEQFF. The CDR3 nucleotides read TGTGCCAGCAGCTTTATCTCGGGACAGGGTTTAAATGAGCAGTTCTTC.